By proportion, the clone carrying this T cell receptor beta chain is medium-sized. Antigen: not known. The source of the sample is a study of regulatory and conventional T cells in RAG deficiency. Study-wide findings and caveats: Omenn patients showed >80% Treg-Tconv overlap and shorter CDR3 lengths. Shannon entropy was markedly lower and Simpson indices higher in RAG-deficient patients than control T-cell subsets. Omenn syndrome and CID/AS patients had roughly 100-fold fewer unique Treg TCR beta sequences, versus approximately 10-fold elsewhere.

Libraries were prepared by immunoSEQ multiplex PCR; TCRdb keeps only in-frame clonotypes and omits some of them. Of about 30,000 clones in the sample, 75% to 95% were seen once. The CDR3 totals 19 residues. The germline gives CDR1 SGHRS, CDR2 YFSETQ. With V trimmed by 4 bases and J by 6 bases, 18 bases remained unmatched. Blood CD4+ CD25-high CD127-low regulatory T cells supplied the genomic DNA template. This same sample was also part of a study on regulatory T cells. That investigation notes: The PCR used 52 TRBV and 13 TRBJ primers. Regulatory T cells showed the strongest V-J pair restriction and V/J gene skewing among patient repertoires.

This clonotype was obtained from a human donor in good health. This chain connects TRBV5-1 to TRBJ1-6, with 8 bases identical to TRBD1. Sample: Tregs sorted from blood. CDR3 in DNA: TGCGCCAGCAGCGCCTCCGGGACAGGCCCCTCCAAATTTAATTCACCCCTCCACTTT. Amino acid sequence: CASSASGTGPSKFNSPLHF.